The 22 T cell receptor beta chains presented below share a single source sample, sequenced in a study of T cells after yellow fever vaccination. TCRdb fed the 5' RACE reads into MiXCR, producing one record per CDR3 protein. The sample has about 430,000 distinct CDR3 sequences, approximately 19% seen once. Sequences were derived from PBMCs, sampled before the yellow fever booster vaccination. The receptors originated from a man aged 18 to 35 who received the YFV17D yellow fever vaccine.

This clonotype has only a few counts. The V call is TRBV15, the J call TRBJ1-3; 8 bases are shared with TRBD1. CDR3 length equals 14 residues. The V segment lost 6 bases and the J segment 2 bases; nucleotides outside the gene matches: 3. Germline CDR1 is LNHNV and CDR2 is YYDKDF (reference sequence). CDR3 sequence: CATRQDRAGNTIYF. The DNA of the CDR3 is TGTGCCACCAGGCAGGACAGGGCTGGAAACACCATATATTTT. Using reference TRBV15 and TRBJ1-3 for the parts outside the CDR3, the full variable domain is DAMVIQNPRYQVTQFGKPVTLSCSQTLNHNVMYWYQQKSSQAPKLLFHYYDKDFNNEADTPDNFQSRRPNTSFCFLDIRSPGLGDTAMYLCATRQDRAGNTIYFGEGSWLTVV.

The rearrangement joins TRBV4-3 to TRBJ2-4; 9 bases align to TRBD2. Germline-derived CDR1 and CDR2 are LGHNA and YSLEER. The CDR3 loop spans 18 amino acids. V was pared by 0 bases and J by 4 bases, with 10 bases of the junction left unmatched. Here the CDR3 DNA reads TGCGCCAGCAGCCAAGATGGCCCGGGACTAGCATCTAAAAACATTCAGTACTTC. This translates into CASSQDGPGLASKNIQYF.

As for this clonotype: A much larger clone is a single base away; this may be a read error. This chain links TRBV6-4 with TRBJ2-3; no firm D call. The V gene's germline CDR1 is MRHNA and CDR2 SNTAGT. This CDR3 is built from 13 residues. CDR3 sequence reads: CAISGNPTDTQYF. In nucleotides, the CDR3 is TGTGCCATCAGTGGGAACCCAACAGATACGCAGTATTTT.

This clonotype was detected a few times. The V and J genes are TRBV20-1 and TRBJ2-7; D is perhaps TRBD2 (6 bases). Germline CDR1 reads DFQATT; CDR2 reads SNEGSKA (reference sequence). V lost 0 bases, J lost 2 bases, and 11 bases lay in between. This CDR3 region has 14 residues. CDR3 sequence reads: CSAREGGIPYEQYF. DNA for the CDR3: TGCAGTGCTAGAGAGGGAGGTATTCCCTACGAGCAGTACTTC.

This clonotype has a handful of counts. This chain joins TRBV5-1 and TRBJ1-1; 8 nucleotides match TRBD1. Germline V CDR1 and CDR2: SGHRS, YFSETQ. The CDR3 covers 14 residues. Trimming removed 3 bases from V and 3 bases from J; junction bases left unmatched: 4. CDR3 nucleotides: TGCGCCAGCAGCTGGGACAGGCAGGACACTGAAGCTTTCTTT. Residues: CASSWDRQDTEAFF.

The chain recombines TRBV4-1 with TRBJ2-1; maybe TRBD2 (6 bases). The CDR3 has 17 residues. Trimming cost V 4 bases and J 8 bases, with 24 bases left between them. Germline values: CDR1 MGHRA, CDR2 YSYEKL. The CDR3 here is CASSPTGGSLQYDEQFF. CDR3 sequence (DNA): TGCGCCAGCAGCCCCACCGGGGGTTCCCTACAGTATGATGAGCAGTTCTTC.

Worth noting for this clonotype: At one end the junction does not follow the germline gene, possibly because of a read error. The rearrangement uses TRBV7-8 and TRBJ2-1; D gene unclear. The germline CDR1 and CDR2 sequences are SGHVS and FQNEAQ. The CDR3 sequence is 15 residues long. The CDR3 DNA is TGTGCCAGCAGTCGTCCACCGGGCAGCATCGATGAACAGTTCTTC. Protein product: CASSRPPGSIDEQFF.

The rearrangement links TRBV18 to TRBJ2-7; D is ambiguous. V dropped 2 bases and J dropped 1 base, with 9 bases sitting between them. Germline CDR1 KGHSH, CDR2 LQKENI. The length of the CDR3 is 14 residues. Here the CDR3 reads CASSPSSSSYEQYV. Written as DNA, the CDR3 is TGTGCCAGCTCACCAAGTAGCTCTTCCTACGAGCAGTACGTC.

V usage is TRBV25-1 and J usage is TRBJ2-1; D possibly corresponds to TRBD1 (5 bases). Trimming left V 6 bases short and J 0 bases short, with 15 bases between. Germline CDR1 is MGHDK and CDR2 is SYGVNS. The CDR3 loop spans 16 amino acids. CDR3 sequence reads: CASSSSWGSSYNEQFF. The CDR3, as DNA: TGTGCCAGCAGCTCTTCTTGGGGCAGCTCCTACAATGAGCAGTTCTTC.

This clonotype was observed a handful of times. The chain carries TRBV5-5 and TRBJ1-1; 7 positions agree with TRBD1. The ends lost 4 bases at V and 11 bases at J; junction bases unmatched: 11. This CDR3 spans 13 amino acids. Per germline, CDR1 SGHKS and CDR2 YYEKEE (reference sequence). This chain's CDR3 is CASSRGDSFRAFF. The DNA of the CDR3 is TGTGCCAGCAGCAGGGGGGACAGTTTTCGGGCTTTCTTT.

The V and J genes are TRBV6-5 and TRBJ1-5; 9 positions agree with TRBD1. The germline V gene has CDR1 MNHEY and CDR2 SVGAGI. The V gene end was trimmed by 7 bases and the J gene end by 4 bases; junction bases not matched to a gene: 2. This CDR3 contains 13 residues. Here the CDR3 reads CASMGQGNQPQHF. In nucleotides, the CDR3 is TGTGCCAGCATGGGACAGGGAAATCAGCCCCAGCATTTT.

The CDR3 region is CASSPQAVPTDTQYF. CDR3 nucleotide sequence: TGCGCCAGCAGCCCCCAAGCGGTTCCCACAGATACGCAGTATTTT. The rearrangement links TRBV4-1 to TRBJ2-3; D perhaps matches TRBD2 (5 bases). Germline assignment: CDR1 MGHRA and CDR2 YSYEKL. V lost 4 bases, J lost 2 bases, and 13 bases lay in between. The CDR3 contains 15 residues.

Only a few counts were recorded for this clonotype. V and J are TRBV5-1 and TRBJ1-2; no reliable D call. Germline CDR1 reads SGHRS; CDR2 reads YFSETQ. The CDR3 consists of 14 residues. The V gene lost 0 bases and the J gene lost 3 bases, with 9 bases spanning the gap. In DNA form, the CDR3 reads TGCGCCAGCAGCTTGGGGGCTTCAGACTATGGCTACACCTTC. Translating gives CASSLGASDYGYTF.

This clonotype was observed a handful of times. The junction differs from germline at one of its ends, possibly a read error. The V and J genes are TRBV7-8 and TRBJ2-1, with D possibly TRBD1 on 6 matching bases. Germline assignment: CDR1 SGHVS and CDR2 FQNEAQ. The CDR3 runs 15 residues. The chain's CDR3 is CASNLGGDSYNEQFF. In DNA, the CDR3 is TGTGCCAGCAACTTAGGGGGAGACTCCTACAATGAGCAGTTCTTC.

This clonotype was seen many times. This chain links TRBV20-1 with TRBJ2-6; 7 bases are shared with TRBD2. This CDR3 has 15 residues. With 6 bases clipped from V and 0 bases from J, the junction kept 5 bases outside the gene matches. Per germline, CDR1 DFQATT and CDR2 SNEGSKA (reference sequence). CDR3 DNA: TGCAGTGCACTAGCGTCGAGCTCTGGGGCCAACGTCCTGACTTTC. Amino acid sequence: CSALASSSGANVLTF.

This chain uses TRBV5-1 with TRBJ2-4, with D possibly being TRBD1 (6 bases). V lost 4 bases and J 3 bases, leaving 11 bases between the germline ends. The CDR3 spans 14 residues. Per germline, CDR1 SGHRS and CDR2 YFSETQ. CDR3 region: CASSAGVVKNIQYF. DNA of the CDR3: TGCGCCAGCAGCGCAGGGGTGGTCAAAAACATTCAGTACTTC.

The sample holds a few counts of this clonotype. V and J are TRBV9 and TRBJ2-5; the D gene could be TRBD1 or TRBD2 (5 bases each). Deletions cut 0 bases from V and 4 bases from J, with 13 bases between. Germline V gene lookup returns CDR1 SGDLS and CDR2 YYNGEE. This CDR3 is 15 amino acids long. The CDR3 coding sequence is TGTGCCAGCAGCGTAGACCCGGTGGGGGTAGAGACCCAGTACTTC. Its translation: CASSVDPVGVETQYF. Looking up the rest from reference TRBV9 and TRBJ2-5 gives the full variable domain: DSGVTQTPKHLITATGQRVTLRCSPRSGDLSVYWYQQSLDQGLQFLIQYYNGEERAKGNILERFSAQQFPDLHSELNLSSLELGDSALYFCASSVDPVGVETQYFGPGTRLLVL.

The rearrangement joins TRBV5-4 to TRBJ2-5; TRBD2 matches at 8 bases. The CDR3 runs to 13 residues. In germline, CDR1 is SGHNT, CDR2 YYREEE (reference sequence). The ends lost 5 bases at V and 6 bases at J; junction bases unmatched: 6. CDR3 bases: TGTGCCAGCAGGTCAGCGGGGGCGAAGACCCAGTACTTC. The encoded protein is CASRSAGAKTQYF.

This clonotype was found a few times. The chain employs TRBV20-1 and TRBJ2-5; D may be TRBD1 (6 bases). The CDR3 totals 15 residues. Germline lookup yields CDR1 DFQATT and CDR2 SNEGSKA (reference sequence). V was pared by 6 bases and J by 1 base, with 18 bases between. The CDR3 DNA reads as TGCAGTGCCAGAAACAGGGTAGATGCCCAAGAGACCCAGTACTTC. Translating gives CSARNRVDAQETQYF.

Regarding this clonotype: Germline and junction disagree at one end, which may indicate a read error. The J gene is TRBJ1-6, the V gene TRBV4-2, with unresolved D. Germline lookup yields CDR1 LGHNA and CDR2 YNFKEQ. CDR3 length: 13 residues. CDR3 in amino acids: CASSQGLNSPLHF. CDR3 DNA: TGTGCCAGCAGTCAAGGACTCAATTCACCCCTCCACTTT.

The chain has TRBV4-3 and TRBJ1-5, with D possibly being TRBD1 (6 bases). Trimming cost V 0 bases and J 11 bases, with 20 bases left between them. This CDR3 is 16 amino acids long. CDR1 is LGHNA, CDR2 YSLEER, per germline. This CDR3 is CASSQDMGQPSSAQHF. The DNA of the CDR3 is TGCGCCAGCAGCCAAGATATGGGACAACCATCGTCGGCCCAGCATTTT.

This chain uses TRBV4-3 with TRBJ1-6; possible D gene TRBD1, 6 bases. Germline-derived CDR1 and CDR2 are LGHNA and YSLEER. The CDR3 loop spans 13 amino acids. Trimming shortened V by 5 bases and J by 10 bases, and 12 bases separated the two germline ends. CDR3 region: CASSDRIESPLHF. Written as DNA, the CDR3 is TGCGCCAGCAGCGACAGGATTGAATCACCCCTCCACTTT.